Below are 30 T cell receptor beta chains sequenced from a single sample in a study of T cell repertoires in cytomegalovirus infection. TCRdb redid the calling of the reads with MiXCR, one entry per CDR3 protein. This table has fewer than 400,000 distinct CDR3 sequences, less than 20% appearing once. Sequences were obtained from PBMCs. These receptor sequences come from a human donor in good health (CMV status not recorded). Some clones in this sample may be carry-over from other donors' samples.

The rearrangement uses TRBV12-3 or TRBV12-4 and TRBJ2-3; D is possibly TRBD2 (5 bases). V lost 5 bases, J lost 4 bases, and 16 bases lay in between. The CDR3 spans 15 residues. The CDR3 DNA reads as TGTGCCAGCAGTCGCACGGGATTCAAATCAGATACGCAGTATTTT. It encodes CASSRTGFKSDTQYF.

This clonotype was counted only a few times. The genes are TRBV7-2 and TRBJ1-6, with D perhaps matching TRBD1 (5 bases). The CDR3 consists of 13 residues. V was cut by 6 bases and J by 10 bases, with 13 bases left in between. Looked up from germline, CDR1 is SGHTA and CDR2 is FQGNSA. CDR3 residues: CASSPGHWSPLHF. For the CDR3, the DNA is TGTGCCAGCAGTCCCGGACACTGGTCACCCCTCCACTTT.

The chain combines TRBV4-1 with TRBJ1-1; D is unresolved. The CDR3 loop spans 13 amino acids. Trimming stripped 1 base from V and 12 bases from J, with 15 bases between. Germline CDR1 reads MGHRA; CDR2 reads YSYEKL. CDR3 residues: CASSQVKGIATFF. CDR3 DNA: TGCGCCAGCAGCCAAGTAAAGGGCATCGCAACTTTCTTT.

In this sample, this clonotype turned up many times. CDR3 nucleotides: TGTGCCAGCAGCTTAGCTGGGGCAGAAACTGAAGCTTTCTTT. Amino acid sequence: CASSLAGAETEAFF. V usage is TRBV7-9 and J usage is TRBJ1-1; the D gene is possibly TRBD1 (5 bases). The CDR3 is made up of 14 amino acids. Trimming removed 0 bases at V and 5 bases at J, with 10 bases between. Germline loops: CDR1 SEHNR, CDR2 FQNEAQ (reference sequence).

J is TRBJ2-5 and V is TRBV7-4, with D possibly called TRBD1 or TRBD2 (5 bases each). Germline V gives CDR1 SGHVT, CDR2 SQSDAQ. The CDR3 totals 16 residues. Trimming pared 4 bases from V and 5 bases from J, leaving 20 bases between. The CDR3 nucleotides are TGTGCCAGCAGCTCTACATGGGGGAGCGGAGTGGAGACCCAGTACTTC. Amino acid sequence: CASSSTWGSGVETQYF.

The chain is built from TRBV5-6 and TRBJ2-5, with a tentative D call TRBD2 (6 bases). V gave up 1 base and J gave up 4 bases, with 11 bases separating them. Germline loops: CDR1 SGHDT, CDR2 YYEEEE. The CDR3 has 14 residues. CDR3 in DNA: TGTGCCAGCAGCTTGTGGACTACAGGAGAGACCCAGTACTTC. The encoded protein is CASSLWTTGETQYF.

This clonotype has more than one count but fewer than ten. This chain joins TRBV10-3 and TRBJ2-1, with D perhaps matching TRBD1 (6 bases). This CDR3 region has 14 residues. In germline, CDR1 is ENHRY, CDR2 SYGVKD. With 5 bases removed from V and 5 bases from J, the gap between germline ends came to 13 bases. CDR3 region: CAISSRTVHNEQFF. The CDR3 DNA follows: TGTGCCATCAGTAGCCGGACAGTACACAATGAGCAGTTCTTC.

The genes are TRBV15 and TRBJ2-7; 9 bases agree with TRBD2. V dropped 5 bases and J dropped 4; count of bases not matched to a gene: 6. In germline, CDR1 is LNHNV, CDR2 YYDKDF (reference sequence). The CDR3 is 14 residues long. The CDR3 sequence is CATSPGTSMYEQYF. The CDR3 DNA reads as TGTGCCACCAGCCCCGGGACTAGCATGTACGAGCAGTACTTC.

This clonotype showed up many times. V and J are TRBV12-3 or TRBV12-4 and TRBJ1-5; unclear D gene. V gave up 8 bases and J gave up 11 bases, with 19 bases separating them. This CDR3 has 13 amino acids. The CDR3 here is CASRSSGYEAQHF. The DNA of the CDR3 is TGTGCCAGCCGGTCATCCGGGTATGAAGCCCAGCATTTT.

Turning to this clonotype: This may arise from a read error, as a much more abundant clone is one base away. V usage is TRBV19 and J usage is TRBJ2-2, with D perhaps matching TRBD2 (6 bases). The CDR3 is made up of 13 amino acids. Looked up from germline, CDR1 is LNHDA and CDR2 is SQIVND (reference sequence). CDR3 coding DNA: TGTGCCAGTAGTCGGAGGGATTCCGGGGATCTGTTTTTT. Its protein is CASSRRDSGDLFF.

This clonotype was detected only once. The chain is built from TRBV5-4 and TRBJ2-2; TRBD2 matches 13 bases. CDR3 length equals 17 residues. J was trimmed by 6 bases and V by 3 bases; bases with no gene match: 8. Germline CDR1 reads SGHNT; CDR2 reads YYREEE (reference sequence). The CDR3 nucleotides read TGTGCCAGCAGCTCACTAGCGGGGGGGCTGTCGGCCGGGGAGCTGTTTTTT. This sequence encodes CASSSLAGGLSAGELFF.

The chain couples TRBV4-1 to TRBJ2-3; 10 bases line up with TRBD2. J was trimmed by 0 bases and V by 0 bases; bases with no gene match: 6. The CDR3 has 18 amino acids. Germline V lookup: CDR1 MGHRA, CDR2 YSYEKL. The CDR3 spells CASSQDSGLAVSTDTQYF. Here the CDR3 DNA reads TGCGCCAGCAGCCAAGATTCCGGACTAGCGGTTAGCACAGATACGCAGTATTTT.

The chain couples TRBV20-1 to TRBJ2-3; 8 nucleotides agree with TRBD2. The germline V gene encodes CDR1 DFQATT and CDR2 SNEGSKA (reference sequence). This CDR3 is 15 amino acids long. V was pared by 4 bases and J by 3 bases, with 9 bases of the junction left unmatched. Here the CDR3 reads CSAKGESGRTDTQYF. CDR3 coding DNA: TGCAGTGCTAAGGGGGAAAGCGGGAGAACAGATACGCAGTATTTT.

This clonotype appeared a few times. The rearrangement links TRBV11-2 to TRBJ2-7; D unresolved. The germline CDR1 and CDR2 sequences are SGHAT and FQNNGV. The ends were cut back, 2 bases at V and 6 bases at J, with 11 bases in the middle. This CDR3 contains 13 residues. The CDR3 is CASSLRPSLEQYF. CDR3 DNA: TGTGCCAGCAGCTTAAGACCCTCCCTCGAGCAGTACTTC.

This clonotype was counted at least ten times. This chain connects TRBV7-9 to TRBJ2-1; TRBD2 matches 8 bases. The V gene end was trimmed by 5 bases and the J gene end by 6 bases; junction bases not matched to a gene: 9. Germline values: CDR1 SEHNR, CDR2 FQNEAQ (reference sequence). The CDR3 contains 15 residues. In DNA form, the CDR3 reads TGTGCCAGCAGCGCCACTAGCGGATACCGCAATGAGCAGTTCTTC. Translated: CASSATSGYRNEQFF.

V and J are TRBV29-1 and TRBJ1-2, with D hard to call. The V end was cut by 6 bases, the J end by 3 bases, with 17 bases between. The CDR3 is 14 residues long. Per the germline V gene, CDR1 is SQVTM and CDR2 is ANQGSEA. CDR3 protein: CSVVPWGDDYGYTF. The CDR3 DNA reads as TGCAGCGTCGTTCCATGGGGTGACGACTATGGCTACACCTTC.

The chain links TRBV6-2 or TRBV6-3 to TRBJ2-7; D perhaps matches TRBD1 (5 bases). V was clipped by 6 bases and J by 2 bases, with 14 bases between them. The CDR3 has 14 residues. Germline V CDR1 and CDR2: MNHEY, SVGEGT. The CDR3 DNA reads as TGTGCCAGCAGCGACAGCTTTGGACCCTACGAGCAGTACTTC. This sequence encodes CASSDSFGPYEQYF.

This clonotype was counted ten times or more. This chain links TRBV28 with TRBJ1-3; no reliable D call. Trimming left V 5 bases short and J 0 bases short, with 11 bases between. There are 15 residues in the CDR3. The germline gives CDR1 MDHEN, CDR2 SYDVKM. CDR3 coding DNA: TGTGCCAGCAGTCCCCACAGAGACTCTGGAAACACCATATATTTT. Translated, it gives CASSPHRDSGNTIYF.

The V and J genes are TRBV20-1 and TRBJ1-1; D perhaps matches TRBD1 (5 bases). Germline loops: CDR1 DFQATT, CDR2 SNEGSKA (reference sequence). The CDR3 consists of 13 residues. V was cut by 6 bases and J by 3 bases, with 14 bases left in between. This CDR3 reads CSASPGPDTEAFF. The CDR3, as DNA: TGCAGTGCATCCCCGGGGCCGGACACTGAAGCTTTCTTT.

Many counts were recorded for this clonotype. The chain carries TRBV12-5 and TRBJ2-1, with 8 bases that match TRBD2. V shed 7 bases, J shed 9 bases, and the junction held 17 bases outside the gene matches. This CDR3 is 16 amino acids long. The germline gives CDR1 LGHNT, CDR2 FRNRAP. The CDR3 bases are TGTGCTAGTGTTCCTATAGGGCTAGCGGGCCTTGCTGAGCAGTTCTTC. It yields the protein CASVPIGLAGLAEQFF.

This clonotype showed up just a few times. The gene calls are TRBV7-9 and TRBJ1-6, with a tentative D call TRBD1 (6 bases). V was trimmed by 5 bases and J by 0 bases, leaving 14 bases between them. The CDR3 has 17 amino acids. Germline V gene sequence: CDR1 SEHNR, CDR2 FQNEAQ (reference sequence). The CDR3 region is CASSLGQSSSYNSPLHF. CDR3 bases: TGTGCCAGCAGCCTCGGACAGTCCAGCTCCTATAATTCACCCCTCCACTTT.

This clonotype was counted a few times. The chain is built from TRBV12-5 and TRBJ2-1; D not certain. Germline V gives CDR1 LGHNT, CDR2 FRNRAP. This CDR3 is 12 amino acids long. V was cut by 6 bases and J by 8 bases, with 11 bases left in between. In DNA form, the CDR3 reads TGTGCTAGTGGAAAGGGCTGGGATGAGCAGTTCTTC. Translation: CASGKGWDEQFF.

This clonotype came up once. The rearrangement links TRBV20-1 to TRBJ2-5; TRBD2 matches 7 bases. Per germline, CDR1 DFQATT and CDR2 SNEGSKA (reference sequence). V dropped 0 bases and J dropped 7; count of bases not matched to a gene: 8. The CDR3 spans 14 residues. CDR3 in DNA: TGCAGTGCTAGAGATTCTGGGAGGGCAGGGACCCAGTACTTC. Residues: CSARDSGRAGTQYF.

This clonotype was seen at least ten times. V and J are TRBV7-6 and TRBJ2-7; 7 nucleotides match TRBD1. Germline V gene data show CDR1 as SGHVS and CDR2 as FNYEAQ. This CDR3 contains 17 residues. V was clipped by 5 bases and J by 1 base; unmatched bases: 14. This CDR3 reads CASSALEGAFISYEQYF. The CDR3 region has the DNA TGTGCCAGCAGCGCTCTTGAGGGGGCCTTCATTTCCTACGAGCAGTACTTC.

This clonotype was counted at least ten times. V and J are TRBV7-2 and TRBJ2-1; D gene uncertain. V was pared by 0 bases and J by 0 bases, with 6 bases between. Germline CDR1 SGHTA, CDR2 FQGNSA. The CDR3 extends over 15 amino acids. CDR3 in amino acids: CASSLATSSYNEQFF. CDR3 sequence (DNA): TGTGCCAGCAGCTTAGCCACGAGCTCCTACAATGAGCAGTTCTTC.

This clonotype was counted at least ten times. The chain couples TRBV4-1 to TRBJ2-3; 8 bases agree with TRBD2. The CDR3 consists of 15 residues. Germline V lookup: CDR1 MGHRA, CDR2 YSYEKL. Germline trimming cut 6 bases from V and 1 base from J; bases unmatched to any gene: 6. The CDR3 spells CASRGGLAGTDTQYF. CDR3 sequence (DNA): TGCGCCAGCAGGGGCGGACTAGCAGGCACAGATACGCAGTATTTT.

This clonotype has a handful of counts. In DNA, the CDR3 is TGCAGTGCTAGAGATATAGGGTCGCCCACTGAAGCTTTCTTT. Protein product: CSARDIGSPTEAFF. The rearrangement links TRBV20-1 to TRBJ1-1; no definite D call. The CDR3 consists of 14 residues. The ends were cut back, 0 bases at V and 4 bases at J, with 12 bases in the middle. CDR1 is DFQATT and CDR2 is SNEGSKA in the germline V gene (reference sequence).

The J gene is TRBJ1-1, the V gene TRBV20-1; tentatively, D is TRBD1 (6 bases). CDR1 and CDR2 from the germline V gene are DFQATT and SNEGSKA (reference sequence). Trimming took off 3 bases at V and 2 bases at J, with 16 bases between the two ends. The CDR3 sequence is 15 residues long. The DNA of the CDR3 is TGCAGTGCTAGTGGTAGAACAGGGTTTAACACTGAAGCTTTCTTT. It translates to CSASGRTGFNTEAFF.

This clonotype was found a few times. The chain carries TRBV12-3 or TRBV12-4 and TRBJ2-1, with 10 bases identical to TRBD2. CDR3 length: 18 amino acids. J lost 9 bases, V lost 5 bases, and 19 bases had no gene match. The CDR3 DNA reads as TGTGCCAGCAGTCCCCATCCACCTAGCGGGAGCTTTGGTGGTGAGCAGTTCTTC. Its protein is CASSPHPPSGSFGGEQFF.

The gene calls are TRBV20-1 and TRBJ1-3, with D possibly TRBD1 on 5 matching bases. Per germline, CDR1 DFQATT and CDR2 SNEGSKA (reference sequence). This CDR3 comprises 14 residues. The ends were cut back, 6 bases at V and 0 bases at J, with 12 bases in the middle. In DNA, the CDR3 is TGCAGTGCGGCCGGGGACGTCTCTGGAAACACCATATATTTT. Amino acids: CSAAGDVSGNTIYF.